A selection of T cell receptor beta chains follows, all from one sample in a study of OX40 agonist ivuxolimab in advanced cancers. The data were produced by immunoSEQ multiplex PCR, yet TCRdb's version contains in-frame clones alone and is incomplete. Of 55,000 to 90,000 clones in the sample, 82% were seen once. The sample consisted of CD4+ or CD8+ T cells sorted from blood, taken in a trial of the OX40 agonist ivuxolimab. Receptor source: an adult with an advanced solid tumor such as melanoma, head and neck, liver or kidney cancer. The CDR3 runs from the conserved cysteine through the conserved F or W. A D gene is named only where the DNA matches it firmly. Only part of the rows carry a size: once, few, many, or a class if the clone is expanded.

TRBJ2-3 NA NA TRBV9 CASSVAAGGTDTQYF TGTGCCAGCAGCGTAGCGGCGGGTGGAACAGATACGCAGTATTTT
TRBJ1-5 NA TRBD1 TRBV29-1 CSVQEHTSTGGFQPQHF TGCAGCGTTCAAGAACACACTTCGACAGGGGGGTTTCAGCCCCAGCATTTT
TRBJ1-5 NA NA TRBV5-1 CATREDLGPQHF TGCGCCACCCGAGAAGATTTAGGGCCCCAGCATTTT
TRBJ1-1 NA NA TRBV7-8 CASSPYTEAFF TGTGCCAGCAGCCCGTATACTGAAGCTTTCTTT
TRBJ2-2 NA TRBD2 TRBV27 CASRRGLAGGDTGELFF TGTGCCAGCAGGCGAGGACTAGCGGGAGGGGATACCGGGGAGCTGTTTTTT
TRBJ2-7 NA NA TRBV5-1 CASSFGPAKYF TGCGCCAGCAGCTTTGGGCCTGCCAAGTACTTC
TRBJ2-3 NA NA TRBV6-5 CASSYSGGLGDTQYF TGTGCCAGCAGTTACTCGGGGGGGCTAGGGGATACGCAGTATTTT
TRBJ2-2 NA NA TRBV7-9 CASNPSGAGNTGELFF TGTGCCAGCAACCCTTCAGGGGCAGGGAACACCGGGGAGCTGTTTTTT
TRBJ1-4 NA NA TRBV5-4 CASSEGKSKLFF TGTGCCAGCAGCGAGGGAAAGAGCAAACTGTTTTTT
TRBJ2-3 NA TRBD2 TRBV14 CASSRRTSGGAGKTDTQYF TGTGCCAGCAGCCGCAGGACTAGCGGGGGGGCCGGTAAAACAGATACGCAGTATTTT
TRBJ2-2 NA NA TRBV19 CASSIWRTGELFF TGTGCCAGTAGTATATGGAGGACCGGGGAGCTGTTTTTT
TRBJ2-2 NA NA TRBV2 CASRRDGSIGELFF TGTGCCAGCAGGCGGGACGGCTCAATCGGGGAGCTGTTTTTT
TRBJ2-5 NA NA TRBV5-1 CASSLIPGQQETQYF TGCGCCAGCAGCTTGATACCCGGACAGCAAGAGACCCAGTACTTC
TRBJ1-1 NA TRBD1 TRBV5-1 CASGDRGVNTEAFF TGCGCCAGCGGCGACAGGGGGGTGAACACTGAAGCTTTCTTT
TRBJ1-4 NA NA TRBV4-1 CASSQVEAGWEKLFF TGCGCCAGCAGCCAAGTTGAGGCAGGGTGGGAAAAACTGTTTTTT
TRBJ1-5 NA NA TRBV19 CASTPGEGKANQPQHF TGTGCCAGTACCCCCGGGGAGGGGAAGGCCAATCAGCCCCAGCATTTT
TRBJ2-5 NA NA TRBV6-6 CASSKQETQYF TGTGCCAGCAGTAAACAAGAGACCCAGTACTTC
TRBJ1-3 NA NA TRBV10-3 CAISESQGYGNTIYF TGTGCCATCAGTGAGTCGCAGGGGTATGGAAACACCATATATTTT
TRBJ2-7 NA TRBD1 TRBV27 CASSRTGGSYEQYF TGTGCCAGCAGCCGGACAGGGGGCTCGTACGAGCAGTACTTC
TRBJ2-3 NA TRBD2 TRBV11-2 CASTSLGRGEGTQYF TGTGCCAGCACCTCACTAGGGCGGGGGGAAGGTACGCAGTATTTT
TRBJ2-7 NA NA TRBV4-3 CASSPQLLWGEQYF TGCGCCAGCAGCCCCCAACTCCTCTGGGGGGAGCAGTACTTC
TRBJ1-1 once TRBD1 TRBV18 CASSPTTGGMLDTEAFF TGTGCCAGCTCACCTACGACAGGGGGCATGTTGGACACTGAAGCTTTCTTT
TRBJ1-6 NA NA TRBV6-5 CASSAGPYNSPLHF TGTGCCAGCAGTGCGGGGCCCTATAATTCACCCCTCCACTTT
TRBJ2-6 NA NA TRBV7-2 CASSLVAGTGANVLTF TGTGCCAGCAGCTTAGTCGCCGGAACTGGGGCCAACGTCCTGACTTTC
TRBJ2-3 NA NA TRBV4-2 CASSQLGAGLTDTQYF TGTGCCAGCAGCCAACTCGGCGCGGGTCTAACAGATACGCAGTATTTT
TRBJ1-1 NA TRBD1 TRBV7-2 CASSSWTGMNTEAFF TGTGCCAGCAGCTCCTGGACAGGGATGAACACTGAAGCTTTCTTT
TRBJ2-2 NA TRBD1 TRBV2 CASGTGITGELFF TGTGCCAGCGGGACAGGTATCACCGGGGAGCTGTTTTTT
TRBJ2-2 NA TRBD2 TRBV7-3 CASSAGTSGRTGELFF TGTGCCAGCAGCGCCGGGACTAGCGGGAGAACCGGGGAGCTGTTTTTT
TRBJ1-2 NA NA TRBV23-1 CASSQSIASNYGYTF TGCGCCAGCAGTCAATCGATCGCCAGTAACTATGGCTACACCTTC
TRBJ2-1 NA NA TRBV9 CASSVEAVSYNEQFF TGTGCCAGCAGCGTAGAAGCTGTCTCCTACAATGAGCAGTTCTTC
TRBJ2-5 NA TRBD2 TRBV7-3 CASSLGAGAGEETQYF TGTGCCAGCAGCTTAGGGGCGGGAGCGGGAGAGGAGACCCAGTACTTC